This is a list of T cell receptor beta chains from one sample in a study of blood T cells in healthy people across ages. A single record per CDR3 protein comes from TCRdb applying MiXCR to the 5' RACE reads. The sample carries 750,000 to 1,000,000 distinct CDR3 sequences, under 35% recorded once. The same specimen was also included in a second study, on T cells of mothers and their children.

The sample was blood. Source of these receptors: a woman aged 35 to 49 in good health. CDR3s include the opening cysteine and the closing phenylalanine or tryptophan. D genes are given only for firm matches. Size is omitted from some rows. Given values are once, few, many or a class for expanded clones.

V,J,D,size,CDR3,DNA
TRBV7-2,TRBJ2-7,TRBD1,NA,CASSSNRGQGEQYF,TGTGCCAGCAGCTCCAACAGGGGGCAGGGCGAGCAGTACTTC
TRBV5-5,TRBJ2-1,NA,many,CASSFAPHEQFF,TGTGCCAGCAGCTTCGCTCCCCATGAGCAGTTCTTC
TRBV11-2,TRBJ2-3,TRBD2,NA,CASSMGLAGATDTQYF,TGTGCCAGCAGCATGGGACTAGCGGGGGCCACAGATACGCAGTATTTT
TRBV20-1,TRBJ1-5,NA,few,CSAINQYSNQPQHF,TGCAGTGCTATTAACCAGTATAGCAATCAGCCCCAGCATTTT
TRBV7-9,TRBJ2-7,NA,NA,CASSLVGGFHEQYF,TGTGCCAGCAGCTTAGTTGGAGGGTTCCACGAGCAGTACTTC
TRBV4-3,TRBJ1-1,NA,few,CASRSEREAFF,TGCGCCAGCCGTTCGGAAAGAGAGGCTTTCTTT
TRBV29-1,TRBJ2-7,NA,many,CSVEVTDSYEQYF,TGCAGCGTTGAGGTTACCGACTCCTACGAGCAGTACTTC
TRBV5-1,TRBJ2-7,TRBD1,NA,CASSPGSGTGTPYEQYF,TGCGCCAGCAGCCCTGGTTCCGGGACAGGGACTCCCTACGAGCAGTACTTC
TRBV6-6,TRBJ2-3,NA,NA,CASSYSSPSTDTQYF,TGTGCCAGCAGTTACAGTTCACCTAGCACAGATACGCAGTATTTT
TRBV20-1,TRBJ1-4,NA,few,CSATVATNEKLFF,TGCAGTGCCACAGTTGCAACTAATGAAAAACTGTTTTTT
TRBV3-1,TRBJ2-7,NA,NA,CASSQAGRKYGQYF,TGTGCCAGCAGCCAAGCAGGGAGGAAATACGGGCAGTACTTC
TRBV5-1,TRBJ2-5,NA,few,CASSLAVAQETQYF,TGCGCCAGCAGCTTGGCTGTGGCCCAAGAGACCCAGTACTTC
TRBV6-1,TRBJ2-1,TRBD2,NA,CASTGSGSNAYNEQFF,TGTGCCAGCACCGGTAGCGGGAGTAACGCCTACAATGAGCAGTTCTTC
TRBV14,TRBJ1-6,TRBD1,NA,CASSRGQAYNSPLHF,TGTGCCAGCAGCCGGGGACAGGCCTATAATTCACCCCTCCACTTT
TRBV12-3/TRBV12-4,TRBJ2-3,TRBD2,few,CASSRLAGGTSTDTQYF,TGTGCCAGCAGTCGACTAGCGGGGGGGACCAGCACAGATACGCAGTATTTT
TRBV12-3/TRBV12-4,TRBJ2-1,NA,many,CASGGNNEQFF,TGTGCCAGCGGCGGGAACAATGAGCAGTTCTTC
TRBV29-1,TRBJ2-6,TRBD1,many,CSVFKGAGHSGANVLTF,TGCAGCGTTTTTAAGGGGGCAGGCCACTCTGGGGCCAACGTCCTGACTTTC
TRBV5-4,TRBJ1-2,NA,few,CASSADTFGHYGYTF,TGTGCCAGCAGCGCCGACACCTTTGGGCACTATGGCTACACCTTC
TRBV7-8,TRBJ2-2,NA,NA,CASSLNREGELFF,TGTGCCAGCAGCCTCAACAGGGAGGGAGAGCTGTTTTTT
TRBV11-2,TRBJ2-3,NA,NA,CASSLPSGFQYF,TGTGCCAGCAGCCTCCCCTCGGGGTTTCAGTATTTT
TRBV18,TRBJ2-3,NA,NA,CASSPPPAGDTQYF,TGTGCCAGCTCACCACCCCCGGCGGGAGATACGCAGTATTTT
TRBV28,TRBJ2-5,TRBD2,few,CASPPSGGPRGNEQYF,TGTGCCAGCCCCCCTAGCGGGGGGCCTAGGGGGAATGAGCAGTACTTC
TRBV5-6,TRBJ2-7,NA,few,CASSVGQEYEQYF,TGTGCCAGCAGCGTCGGACAAGAGTACGAGCAGTACTTC
TRBV6-5,TRBJ2-1,NA,few,CASSYSNRPPHNEQFF,TGTGCCAGCAGTTACTCGAATCGCCCGCCCCACAATGAGCAGTTCTTC
TRBV7-8,TRBJ1-5,TRBD1,many,CASSLRTGNNQPQHF,TGTGCCAGCAGCCTCAGGACAGGGAACAATCAGCCCCAGCATTTT
TRBV10-3,TRBJ2-5,TRBD1,many,CAIRRGQGVEEQYF,TGTGCCATCAGAAGGGGACAGGGGGTGGAAGAGCAGTACTTC
TRBV20-1,TRBJ2-7,NA,many,CSARDYKLSGAWYEQYF,TGCAGTGCTAGAGATTATAAGCTATCGGGGGCCTGGTACGAGCAGTACTTC
TRBV4-1,TRBJ2-3,TRBD2,many,CASSQDLASGALDTQYF,TGCGCCAGCAGCCAAGATCTGGCTAGCGGGGCTCTAGATACGCAGTATTTT
TRBV11-2,TRBJ1-2,NA,many,CASSLRRGNYGYTF,TGTGCCAGCAGCCTTCGCAGGGGCAACTATGGCTACACCTTC